The 22 T cell receptor beta chains below all came from one sample that was sequenced in a study of T cells in women clearing cervical HPV infection. Measured with immunoSEQ multiplex PCR; TCRdb has only the in-frame clones, and not every one. Recorded for this sample: about 36,000 clones. Source material: blood buffy coat. These receptors all come from a woman between 18 and 70 years old with a cervical HPV16 infection that either progressed to CIN3+ or cleared (not recorded which).

In the case of this clone: Read sequence stops 3 residues before the CDR3 end, and the germline J gene provides the missing end. This specimen includes other DNA sequences encoding the same CDR3. The V and J genes are TRBV5-1 and TRBJ1-2, with D uncertain. Trimming took 0 bases from V and 0 from J, leaving 6 bases between them. The germline gives CDR1 SGHRS, CDR2 YFSETQ. The CDR3 has 14 amino acids. CDR3 sequence: CASSLGQANYGYTF. The sequenced part of the CDR3 DNA is TGCGCCAGCAGCTTGGGGCAAGCTAACTATGGC.

The DNA read from the CDR3 is TGTGCCATCAGTGAGAACGCAGGGGAGGTTCAGCCC. This codes for CAISENAGEVQP. The CDR3 reads in full as CAISENAGEVQPQHF. This chain connects TRBV10-3 to TRBJ1-5; TRBD1 is a possible D gene (6 bases). Coverage ceases 3 residues before the CDR3 finishes, and the germline J gene fills in the end. Germline lookup yields CDR1 ENHRY and CDR2 SYGVKD. Trimming took off 2 bases at V and 6 bases at J, with 14 bases between the two ends. There are 15 residues in the CDR3.

For this clone: The observed sequence ends 3 residues before the CDR3 terminus, with the missing tail filled in from the germline J gene. The genes are TRBV7-6 and TRBJ1-1, with D unclear. Germline V gives CDR1 SGHVS, CDR2 FNYEAQ. CDR3 length: 12 amino acids. V lost 2 bases, J lost 6 bases, and 7 bases lay in between. CDR3 bases read: TGTGCCAGCAGCTTACCCGGGGCTGAA. Protein sequence: CASSLPGAE. Given in full, the CDR3 is CASSLPGAEAFF.

Comments on this clone: The read gets to within 3 residues of the CDR3 end, and the germline J gene fills in the rest. The J gene is TRBJ1-5, the V gene TRBV28, with TRBD1 as a possible D gene (6 bases). V was pared by 7 bases and J by 3 bases, with 13 bases between. This CDR3 spans 14 amino acids. CDR1 and CDR2 (germline): MDHEN, SYDVKM. CDR3 amino acids: CASTKTGHNQPQHF. The CDR3 DNA, read in part, is TGTGCCAGCACTAAGACAGGCCACAATCAGCCC. The whole variable domain, remainder taken from reference TRBV28 and TRBJ1-5, is DVKVTQSSRYLVKRTGEKVFLECVQDMDHENMFWYRQDPGLGLRLIYFSYDVKMKEKGDIPEGYSVSREKKERFSLILESASTNQTSMYLCASTKTGHNQPQHFGDGTRLSIL.

On this clone itself: The read halts 3 residues ahead of the CDR3 end, with the missing end drawn from the germline J gene. The chain combines TRBV19 with TRBJ1-2; unclear D gene. The germline V gene has CDR1 LNHDA and CDR2 SQIVND (reference sequence). Trimming stripped 5 bases from V and 3 bases from J, with 10 bases between. This CDR3 spans 13 amino acids. The chain's CDR3 is CASSPLVDYGYTF. The CDR3 bases that were read are TGTGCCAGTAGTCCCTTAGTGGACTATGGC.

Points on this clone: The CDR3 end lies 3 residues beyond the end of the read and is filled in from the germline J gene. The V gene is TRBV11-2, the J gene TRBJ1-1, with 9 bases that match TRBD1. The germline V gene encodes CDR1 SGHAT and CDR2 FQNNGV. The CDR3 has 14 amino acids. CDR3 protein: CASSFAGTGPEAFF. CDR3 bases read: TGTGCCAGCAGCTTCGCCGGGACAGGGCCAGAA.

Worth noting for this clone: One end of the junction fails to match germline, which may point to a read error. Coverage ceases 3 residues before the CDR3 finishes, and the germline J gene fills in the end. The gene calls are TRBV4-2 and TRBJ2-7, with 13 bases fitting TRBD2. CDR1 is LGHNA, CDR2 YNFKEQ, per germline. The CDR3 covers 17 residues. The CDR3 here is CASSQDPGLAGENEQYF. The covered CDR3 bases are TGCGCCAGCAGCCAAGACCCCGGACTAGCGGGAGAAAACGAG.

As for this clone: The missing CDR3 end, 3 residues past where the read stops, is filled in from the germline J gene. The chain uses TRBV10-3 and TRBJ1-2; a possible D gene is TRBD1 (6 bases). The CDR3 runs to 15 residues. Germline V lookup: CDR1 ENHRY, CDR2 SYGVKD. V gave up 5 bases and J gave up 5 bases, with 18 bases separating them. CDR3 residues: CAISRGGDVLYGYTF. The DNA read from the CDR3 is TGTGCCATCAGTAGAGGGGGAGATGTGCTTTATGGC.

In regard to this clone: The read is 3 residues too short to cover the CDR3 end, so that end is filled in from the germline J gene. The chain uses TRBV12-3 or TRBV12-4 and TRBJ2-2; D not certain. Trimming shortened V by 6 bases and J by 1 base, and 6 bases separated the two germline ends. The CDR3 runs to 13 residues. The CDR3 protein is CASRLGNTGELFF. Incomplete CDR3 DNA: TGTGCCAGCAGGCTAGGGAACACCGGGGAG.

As regards this clone: The read gets to within 3 residues of the CDR3 end, and the germline J gene fills in the rest. J is TRBJ2-1 and V is TRBV20-1; 7 positions agree with TRBD1. J gave up 4 bases and V 1 base, and 22 bases lay outside the gene matches. CDR1 and CDR2 (germline): DFQATT, SNEGSKA (reference sequence). CDR3 length: 20 amino acids. The sequenced CDR3 bases are TGCAGTGCTAGAGCAACTTTAGGGACAGAGGGCGTTGGTACATACAATGAG. Its protein is CSARATLGTEGVGTYNE. The whole CDR3 sequence reads CSARATLGTEGVGTYNEQFF.

CDR3: CAWSGEGHAYEQYF. CDR3 DNA, as far as it was read: TGTGCCTGGAGTGGAGAAGGACATGCCTACGAG. The chain carries TRBV30 and TRBJ2-7; TRBD1 might be the D (5 bases). The read halts 3 residues ahead of the CDR3 end, with the missing end drawn from the germline J gene. Germline CDR1 GTSNPN, CDR2 SVGIG (reference sequence). The ends were cut back, 1 base at V and 2 bases at J, with 12 bases in the middle. The CDR3 totals 14 residues.

As regards this clone: The read ends 3 residues early relative to the CDR3; the germline J gene fills the gap. This chain joins TRBV5-1 and TRBJ2-5; 10 positions match TRBD2. The CDR3 has 15 residues. The trim removed 0 bases at V and 3 bases at J, leaving 2 bases unmatched. CDR1 and CDR2 (germline): SGHRS, YFSETQ. CDR3: CASSLAGLAEETQYF. Incomplete CDR3 DNA: TGCGCCAGCAGCTTGGCCGGACTAGCGGAAGAGACC.

Concerning this clone: The read ends 3 residues shy of where the CDR3 ends; the end is completed using the germline J gene. This rearrangement joins TRBV29-1 to TRBJ2-1; D might be TRBD2 (7 bases). The CDR3 runs to 17 residues. The ends were cut back, 0 bases at V and 0 bases at J, with 15 bases in the middle. Germline V gene lookup returns CDR1 SQVTM and CDR2 ANQGSEA. CDR3 DNA, as far as it was read: TGCAGCGTTGAAGATTGGGGGCGCGGGAGCTCCTACAATGAG. Translating gives CSVEDWGRGSSYNE. The CDR3 in full is CSVEDWGRGSSYNEQFF.

Regarding this clone: The read terminates 3 residues before the CDR3 end, so the remaining end is supplied by the germline J gene. The V call is TRBV29-1, the J call TRBJ2-5; D is possibly TRBD1 (6 bases). CDR1 and CDR2 from the germline V gene are SQVTM and ANQGSEA. The V end was cut by 3 bases, the J end by 7 bases, with 15 bases between. The CDR3 is 13 amino acids. Incomplete CDR3 DNA: TGCAGCGTTGAGTCAGGGGCGGTTGCGACC. It yields the protein CSVESGAVAT. The CDR3 reads in full as CSVESGAVATQYF.

Worth noting for this clone: The CDR3 is cut off 3 residues early in the read; its end comes from the germline J gene. The rearrangement links TRBV19 to TRBJ1-4, with D possibly matching TRBD1 (6 bases). Germline V lookup: CDR1 LNHDA, CDR2 SQIVND (reference sequence). V dropped 5 bases and J dropped 0 bases, with 16 bases sitting between them. There are 17 residues in the CDR3. The sequenced CDR3 bases are TGTGCCAGTAGTCCCACAGGGCGGACCGCAACTAATGAAAAA. The encoded protein is CASSPTGRTATNEK. The CDR3, in full, reads CASSPTGRTATNEKLFF.

Comments on this clone: The read ends 3 residues early relative to the CDR3; the germline J gene fills the gap. The chain links TRBV5-1 to TRBJ2-2; D is undetermined. CDR3 length: 14 residues. CDR1 and CDR2 from the germline V gene are SGHRS and YFSETQ. V lost 6 bases and J lost 3, with 12 bases in between. The CDR3 DNA, read in part, is TGCGCCAGCACCCCAGAAAGGGACACCGGGGAG. It is translated as CASTPERDTGE. The complete CDR3 reads CASTPERDTGELFF.

A remark on this clone: The DNA ends 3 residues before the CDR3 does, and the rest of the CDR3 is filled in from the germline J gene. V usage is TRBV12-3 or TRBV12-4 and J usage is TRBJ2-5; D possibly corresponds to TRBD2 (6 bases). The CDR3 has 18 amino acids. Between the trimmed V and J ends, which lost 6 bases and 1 base, there was a span of 24 bases. The CDR3 protein is CASSFKRRWGEIQETQYF. The CDR3 DNA, read in part, is TGTGCCAGCAGCTTCAAACGACGGTGGGGGGAAATCCAAGAGACC.

To note about this clone: The observed sequence ends 3 residues before the CDR3 terminus, with the missing tail filled in from the germline J gene. The V gene is TRBV5-1, the J gene TRBJ2-2; D might be TRBD2 (6 bases). Germline-derived CDR1 and CDR2 are SGHRS and YFSETQ. The CDR3 is 15 amino acids. V was trimmed by 2 bases and J by 4 bases, leaving 12 bases between them. The sequenced part of the CDR3 DNA is TGCGCCAGCAGCTTCGAGGAGGGGAGCACCGGGGAG. Translation: CASSFEEGSTGE. The full CDR3 protein is CASSFEEGSTGELFF.

On this clone: The CDR3 goes on 3 residues after the read ends, and that part is filled in from the germline J gene. The chain employs TRBV19 and TRBJ2-7, with D possibly matching TRBD1 (5 bases). The V end lost 3 bases, the J end lost 2 bases, and 11 bases lay between the germline ends. The CDR3 has 14 residues. CDR1 and CDR2 (germline): LNHDA, SQIVND (reference sequence). This CDR3 is CASSMGQGPYEQYF. The part of the CDR3 DNA that was read is TGTGCCAGTAGTATGGGGCAGGGCCCCTACGAG.

The CDR3 sequence is CASSFGGLGERGGEQYF. The sequenced part of the CDR3 DNA is TGTGCCAGCAGCTTCGGTGGACTTGGTGAGCGGGGGGGCGAG. V is TRBV7-6 and J is TRBJ2-7, with TRBD2 identical over 10 bases. The DNA ends 3 residues before the CDR3 does, and the rest of the CDR3 is filled in from the germline J gene. In germline, CDR1 is SGHVS, CDR2 FNYEAQ. The CDR3 has 17 residues. V lost 3 bases and J lost 6; bases outside the gene matches: 14. Looking up the rest from reference TRBV7-6 and TRBJ2-7 gives the full variable domain: GAGVSQSPRYKVTKRGQDVALRCDPISGHVSLYWYRQALGQGPEFLTYFNYEAQQDKSGLPNDRFSAERPEGSISTLTIQRTEQRDSAMYRCASSFGGLGERGGEQYFGPGTRLTVT.

Note on this clone: At one end, the junction sequence differs from germline, possibly due to a read error. The CDR3 goes on 3 residues after the read ends, and that part is filled in from the germline J gene. The chain combines TRBV7-7 with TRBJ2-7; D may be TRBD1 or TRBD2 (5 bases each). The length of the CDR3 is 14 residues. Germline values: CDR1 SSHAT, CDR2 FNYEAQ (reference sequence). The covered CDR3 bases are TGTGCTAGCAGCCCACACGAGGGGCCATACGAG. This sequence encodes CASSPHEGPYE. The full CDR3 is CASSPHEGPYEQYF. Using reference TRBV7-7 and TRBJ2-7 for the parts outside the CDR3, the full variable domain is GAGVSQSPRYKVTKRGQDVTLRCDPISSHATLYWYQQALGQGPEFLTYFNYEAQPDKSGLPSDRFSAERPEGSISTLTIQRTEQRDSAMYRCASSPHEGPYEQYFGPGTRLTVT.

Concerning this clone: The CDR3 end falls 3 residues outside the read, so it is completed with the germline J gene. V and J are TRBV6-2 or TRBV6-3 and TRBJ2-3; D may be TRBD2 (6 bases). There are 11 residues in the CDR3. V lost 8 bases, J lost 6 bases, and 9 bases lay in between. Germline V CDR1 and CDR2: MNHEY, SVGEGT. Partial CDR3 DNA: TGTGCCAGCGGAGGAGGGGATACG. Its protein product is CASGGGDT. The whole CDR3 sequence reads CASGGGDTQYF.